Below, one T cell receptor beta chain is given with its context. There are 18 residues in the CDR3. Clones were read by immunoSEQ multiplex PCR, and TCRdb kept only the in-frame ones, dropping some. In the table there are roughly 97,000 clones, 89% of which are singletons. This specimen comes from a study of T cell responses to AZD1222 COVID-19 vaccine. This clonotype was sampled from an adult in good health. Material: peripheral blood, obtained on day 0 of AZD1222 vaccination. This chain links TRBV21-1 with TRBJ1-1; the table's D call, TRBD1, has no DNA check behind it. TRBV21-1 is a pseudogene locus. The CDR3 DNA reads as TGTGCCAGCAGCAGGTTGAAAGGTGAACAGGGGGCGAACACTGAAGCTTTCTTT. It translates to CASSRLKGEQGANTEAFF.